The 2 T cell receptor beta chains in this list originate from one sample, sequenced in a study of T cells in Graves' hyperthyroidism and ophthalmopathy (dated by TCRdb to the late 2010s). The library was prepared using multiplex PCR. Sequencing instrument: Illumina HiSeq 2000. The TCR beta CDR3 regions were amplified from RNA transcripts. For the first round of RT-PCR on the TCR CDR3, the HTBI primer set was used together with the Qiagen OneStep RT-PCR kit. The public sequencing data were trimmed at Q25 with fastp and processed into clonotypes with MiXCR by TCRdb, which kept only in-frame beta chains. Rows with one shared CDR3 protein collapse into an entry with the most common genes and DNA. The sample includes about 610,000 distinct CDR3 sequences, with 46% observed a single time. The ten top clones hold around 8% of the sample. The sequencing input was peripheral blood or thyroid tissue (not recorded which). These receptors came from a woman aged 18-29 years with Graves' hyperthyroidism.

This clonotype came up many times. The chain uses TRBV2 and TRBJ2-5; tentative D call: TRBD1 (6 bases). The CDR3 spans 11 residues. V was shortened by 9 bases and J by 2 bases, with 7 bases between the two germline ends. Germline CDR1 SNHLY, CDR2 FYNNEI. The CDR3, as DNA: TGTGCCAGGACAGGACAAGAGACCCAGTACTTC. Its translation is CARTGQETQYF.

The table lists this clonotype with many counts. The chain links TRBV19 to TRBJ2-7; D perhaps matches TRBD1 (5 bases). The CDR3 length is 12 residues. CDR1 is LNHDA, CDR2 SQIVND, per germline (reference sequence). V was pared by 5 bases and J by 6 bases, with 11 bases between. In DNA, the CDR3 is TGTGCCAGTAGTCAAAGGGGATCCGAGCAGTACTTC. It translates to CASSQRGSEQYF.